One sample yielded the 17 T cell receptor beta chains listed below, sequenced in a study of cytomegalovirus exposure and HLA in healthy donors. The PCR used 60 Vbeta and 13 Jbeta primers. Data came from immunoSEQ multiplex PCR; TCRdb stores just in-frame clones and leaves some out. The sample contains more than 95,000 clones, 66% of which appear only once. Sequencing was performed on PBMCs. These receptors were obtained from a woman aged 45-65 years in good health and CMV-seronegative.

V usage is TRBV6-6 and J usage is TRBJ2-7, with D possibly matching TRBD2 (5 bases). There are 15 residues in the CDR3. V was clipped by 0 bases and J by 6 bases, with 15 bases between them. CDR1 is MNHNY and CDR2 is SVGAGI in the germline V gene (reference sequence). The CDR3 sequence: CASSYSGSGRGEQYF. CDR3 sequence (DNA): TGTGCCAGCAGTTACTCGGGGAGTGGTCGGGGCGAGCAGTACTTC.

The V gene is TRBV4-1, the J gene TRBJ2-7; D perhaps matches TRBD2 (5 bases). The germline gives CDR1 MGHRA, CDR2 YSYEKL. V shed 5 bases and J shed 2 bases, with 19 bases lying between them. CDR3 length equals 16 residues. The CDR3 nucleotides are TGCGCCAGCAGCGAAAGGACGGACTCTACTCCCTACGAGCAGTACTTC. Its translation is CASSERTDSTPYEQYF.

J is TRBJ2-5 and V is TRBV7-3; 7 positions agree with TRBD2. Germline values: CDR1 SGHTA, CDR2 FQGTGA. CDR3 length equals 15 residues. The junction had 9 bases not matched to a gene; V was cut back by 3 bases and J by 5 bases. DNA of the CDR3: TGTGCCAGCAGCTTGATGGCGGGAGCAGGGGAGACCCAGTACTTC. Protein: CASSLMAGAGETQYF.

V gene TRBV5-4 combines with J gene TRBJ1-2; D is unresolved. V was pared by 2 bases and J by 0 bases, with 17 bases between. From germline, CDR1 is SGHNT and CDR2 YYREEE (reference sequence). The CDR3 runs to 17 residues. In nucleotides, the CDR3 is TGTGCCAGCAGCTTCCCCAGTGGGCGCTTAGCTAACTATGGCTACACCTTC. This sequence encodes CASSFPSGRLANYGYTF. The variable domain in full, with the rest retrieved from reference TRBV5-4 and TRBJ1-2, is ETGVTQSPTHLIKTRGQQVTLRCSSQSGHNTVSWYQQALGQGPQFIFQYYREEENGRGNFPPRFSGLQFPNYSSELNVNALELDDSALYLCASSFPSGRLANYGYTFGSGTRLTVV.

The chain joins TRBV9 to TRBJ2-1, with a possible D match to TRBD2 (6 bases). CDR3 length equals 15 residues. Germline V gives CDR1 SGDLS, CDR2 YYNGEE. The V and J ends lost 4 bases and 0 bases respectively, with 11 bases between them. The CDR3 loop reads CASSFSSVSYNEQFF. The CDR3 nucleotides read TGTGCCAGCAGCTTCTCTAGCGTCTCCTACAATGAGCAGTTCTTC.

The rearrangement joins TRBV19 to TRBJ2-7; 8 bases map to TRBD2. The CDR3 spans 12 residues. Germline V gives CDR1 LNHDA, CDR2 SQIVND (reference sequence). After removal of 6 bases from V and 3 bases from J, the junction contained 1 base not matched to a gene. This CDR3 reads CASSTSGYEQYF. The CDR3 DNA is TGTGCCAGTAGCACTAGCGGCTACGAGCAGTACTTC.

The rearrangement joins TRBV10-3 to TRBJ1-2, with 9 bases aligning to TRBD1. Germline CDR1 reads ENHRY; CDR2 reads SYGVKD. The CDR3 contains 16 residues. After removal of 4 bases from V and 1 base from J, the junction contained 7 bases not matched to a gene. The CDR3 coding sequence is TGTGCCATCAGTGCCCGGACAGGGGAATATAACTATGGCTACACCTTC. Translating it yields CAISARTGEYNYGYTF.

In this sample, this clone turned up a few times. The chain carries TRBV18 and TRBJ2-3, with 8 positions matching TRBD2. CDR3 length equals 15 residues. V was clipped by 6 bases and J by 4 bases; unmatched bases: 9. Germline V gene sequence: CDR1 KGHSH, CDR2 LQKENI. The CDR3 DNA reads as TGTGCCAGCTCCCCGGGGGGACTAGTAGCAGATACGCAGTATTTT. This codes for CASSPGGLVADTQYF.

The rearrangement uses TRBV21-1 and TRBJ2-1; the D call of TRBD2 is as the table states it, not checked on the DNA. TRBV21-1 is noted as a pseudogene. The CDR3 is 17 amino acids. CDR3: CASSKVAGGPRYNEQFF. The CDR3 bases are TGTGCCAGCAGCAAAGTGGCGGGGGGCCCCCGATACAATGAGCAGTTCTTC.

A few counts support this clone. The V call is TRBV10-2, the J call TRBJ2-7, with 12 bases lining up with TRBD1. This CDR3 is built from 14 residues. CDR1 is WSHSY, CDR2 SAAADI, per germline. After removal of 6 bases from V and 4 bases from J, the junction contained 4 bases not matched to a gene. The CDR3 sequence is CASRWGQGAYEQYF. The CDR3, as DNA: TGCGCCAGCAGATGGGGACAGGGGGCTTACGAGCAGTACTTC.

Comment on this clone: Other DNA sequences in the same sample also yield this CDR3. The J gene is TRBJ2-5, the V gene TRBV7-9, with 9 nucleotides matching TRBD1. V was clipped by 1 base and J by 3 bases; unmatched bases: 0. The germline V gene has CDR1 SEHNR and CDR2 FQNEAQ (reference sequence). There are 14 residues in the CDR3. CDR3 DNA: TGTGCCAGCAGCTTAGGGACAGGGGAAGAGACCCAGTACTTC. It codes for CASSLGTGEETQYF.

A few counts support this clone. The V and J genes are TRBV18 and TRBJ2-5; 7 bases match TRBD1. The CDR3 has 16 amino acids. J lost 7 bases, V lost 3 bases, and 14 bases had no gene match. Germline values: CDR1 KGHSH, CDR2 LQKENI. CDR3 sequence reads: CASSPPTGYHRGTQYF. The CDR3, as DNA: TGTGCCAGCTCACCGCCGACAGGGTATCATAGGGGGACCCAGTACTTC. The whole variable domain, filled in from reference TRBV18 and TRBJ2-5, reads NAGVMQNPRHLVRRRGQEARLRCSPMKGHSHVYWYRQLPEEGLKFMVYLQKENIIDESGMPKERFSAEFPKEGPSILRIQQVVRGDSAAYFCASSPPTGYHRGTQYFGPGTRLLVL.

The gene calls are TRBV28 and TRBJ2-7, with D possibly TRBD2 on 5 matching bases. V lost 2 bases and J 3 bases, leaving 8 bases between the germline ends. Germline assignment: CDR1 MDHEN and CDR2 SYDVKM. CDR3 size: 13 residues. This CDR3 is CASSLGGLYEQYF. In DNA, the CDR3 is TGTGCCAGCAGTTTAGGCGGACTCTACGAGCAGTACTTC. Full variable domain (remainder filled in from reference TRBV28 and TRBJ2-7): DVKVTQSSRYLVKRTGEKVFLECVQDMDHENMFWYRQDPGLGLRLIYFSYDVKMKEKGDIPEGYSVSREKKERFSLILESASTNQTSMYLCASSLGGLYEQYFGPGTRLTVT.

The chain carries TRBV29-1 and TRBJ2-5; TRBD1 agrees at 11 bases. After removal of 7 bases from V and 4 bases from J, the junction contained 11 bases not matched to a gene. Per germline, CDR1 SQVTM and CDR2 ANQGSEA. The CDR3 has 15 amino acids. The CDR3 DNA is TGCAGCGCCGCACAGGGACAGGGGGTAAGAGAGACCCAGTACTTC. Translated, it gives CSAAQGQGVRETQYF.

J is TRBJ1-5 and V is TRBV5-1; D gene ambiguous. The length of the CDR3 is 16 residues. CDR1 SGHRS and CDR2 YFSETQ come from the germline V gene. Trimming took off 6 bases at V and 5 bases at J, with 21 bases between the two ends. The CDR3 is CASTPDDRESDQPQHF. In nucleotides, the CDR3 is TGCGCCAGCACCCCCGACGATAGGGAGTCAGATCAGCCCCAGCATTTT.

The chain carries TRBV10-2 and TRBJ2-7; 7 bases line up with TRBD2. This CDR3 region has 13 residues. Germline CDR1 WSHSY, CDR2 SAAADI. The V and J ends lost 8 bases and 6 bases, in that order; junction bases with no gene match: 10. Here the CDR3 DNA reads TGCGCCAGCGGGGAGGGGCCGGGTGTCGAGCAGTACTTC. Translating gives CASGEGPGVEQYF.

This chain joins TRBV5-1 and TRBJ2-1; possibly TRBD2 for D (6 bases). CDR1 SGHRS and CDR2 YFSETQ come from the germline V gene. V lost 3 bases to trimming and J lost 6 bases, with 16 bases between them. The CDR3 covers 15 residues. The CDR3, as DNA: TGCGCCAGCAGCTGGACCCCGGGACTCGGCAATGAGCAGTTCTTC. It yields the protein CASSWTPGLGNEQFF. Using reference TRBV5-1 and TRBJ2-1 for the parts outside the CDR3, the full variable domain is KAGVTQTPRYLIKTRGQQVTLSCSPISGHRSVSWYQQTPGQGLQFLFEYFSETQRNKGNFPGRFSGRQFSNSRSEMNVSTLELGDSALYLCASSWTPGLGNEQFFGPGTRLTVL.